This T cell receptor (beta chain) was identified in a study of regulatory T cells in long-lasting Graves disease. Study as a whole: Persistence in Graves' disease required over 5 years of antithyroid drugs plus positive TSH receptor antibodies.

V lost 4 bases to trimming and J lost 4 bases, with 13 bases between them. CDR1 MNHNS and CDR2 SASEGT come from the germline V gene. This CDR3 spans 14 amino acids. Construction of the TCR beta libraries employed iRepertoire HTBI primers in conjunction with Arm-PCR of CDR3 regions. Per the study methods: Identified segments across samples numbered approximately 62 TRBV and approximately 15 TRBJ. MiXCR, applied by TCRdb to the multiplex PCR reads, yields one record per CDR3 protein. The V and J calls, along with clone size, are taken from TCRdb and not from the paper's own processing. In the table there are more than 650,000 distinct CDR3 sequences, 25% to 35% of which are singletons. Notes on the study in general: Persistent Graves' patients showed less TCR diversity than newly diagnosed patients showed. The persistent group shared 2,500 to 3,000 public clonotypes, more than the 850 to 1,000 shared by new patients.

This clonotype came up many times. The antigen remains unidentified. This sample's time point: persistent/refractory GD, antithyroid drugs over 5 years with positive TRAb. RNA from PBMCs was the source of the TCR library. This rearrangement joins TRBV6-1 to TRBJ1-1; maybe TRBD1 (5 bases). This specimen consisted of peripheral blood mononuclear cells (PBMCs), obtained when the disease was refractory, from a patient treated with antithyroid drugs. This TCR was sampled from a female donor with Graves disease. The CDR3 region is CASSARQIGTEAFF. CDR3 coding DNA: TGTGCCAGCAGTGCTCGACAGATTGGCACTGAAGCTTTCTTT.